This T cell receptor (beta chain) came from a study of cytomegalovirus exposure and HLA in healthy donors. The study's findings and limits: TCR beta sequences reportedly predicted most subjects' HLA-A and HLA-B alleles accurately. CMV serostatus was the sole immune exposure information available. A prior analysis recorded that most TCR beta V segments were productive about 87% or about 30% of the time.

Turning to this clone: What it recognizes is unknown.

The CDR3 is 17 residues long. Germline values: CDR1 MNHNS, CDR2 SASEGT. The V gene end was trimmed by 3 bases and the J gene end by 6 bases; junction bases not matched to a gene: 15. Researchers ran the PCR with 60 Vbeta and 13 Jbeta primers. Per the study methods: Around 10 million of the 60 million to 90 million unique TCR beta chains counted in a later analysis were shared. Repertoires were generated with immunoSEQ multiplex PCR, while TCRdb's copy carries only in-frame clones and drops some. The DNA was the basis for D and trimming; V, J and clone size are from that table. The sample carries some 71,000 clones, roughly three quarters recorded once.

The V and J genes are TRBV6-1 and TRBJ2-5, with TRBD1 matching 8 bases. The sequencing input was PBMCs. This TCR came from a man aged 18 to 30 in good health and CMV-seronegative. CDR3 in DNA: TGTGCCAGCAGTGACAACTCCGACAGGGGCCGCAAACAGACCCAGTACTTC. Its translation is CASSDNSDRGRKQTQYF.